This T cell receptor beta chain was observed in a study of blood T cells in healthy people across ages. Across the study: Template-switching capture recovered about one barcoded beta molecule per two T cells.

CDR3 size: 14 residues. The germline V gene has CDR1 SGHAT and CDR2 FQDESV (reference sequence). After removal of 8 bases from V and 6 bases from J, the junction contained 8 bases not matched to a gene. A J-beta primer mix and a sample-barcoded 5' primer were used in a second PCR of about 6 to 12 cycles. Every sample gave at least 2.5 million paired-end reads containing CDR3. TCRdb re-derived calls from the 5' RACE reads in MiXCR, one entry per CDR3 protein. The sample lists about 1.6 million distinct CDR3 sequences; about 31% were seen once. Whole-study results and caveats: Shifts in expanded clonotypes may have been confounded by donor CMV status, which was unknown. Older age coincided with a roughly linear decline in TCR beta diversity per million T cells.

As regards this clonotype: The antigen is unknown.

V and J are TRBV11-1 and TRBJ2-1, with 9 nucleotides matching TRBD2. The sequencing sample was made of blood. The TCR sequence derives from a woman in her thirties in good health. CDR3 DNA sequence: TGTGCCAGCGGGTTGGCGGGAGGGCCCAATGAGCAGTTCTTC. This sequence encodes CASGLAGGPNEQFF. Combining the CDR3 with reference TRBV11-1 and TRBJ2-1 gives the whole variable domain EAEVAQSPRYKITEKSQAVAFWCDPISGHATLYWYRQILGQGPELLVQFQDESVVDDSQLPKDRFSAERLKGVDSTLKIQPAELGDSAMYLCASGLAGGPNEQFFGPGTRLTVL.